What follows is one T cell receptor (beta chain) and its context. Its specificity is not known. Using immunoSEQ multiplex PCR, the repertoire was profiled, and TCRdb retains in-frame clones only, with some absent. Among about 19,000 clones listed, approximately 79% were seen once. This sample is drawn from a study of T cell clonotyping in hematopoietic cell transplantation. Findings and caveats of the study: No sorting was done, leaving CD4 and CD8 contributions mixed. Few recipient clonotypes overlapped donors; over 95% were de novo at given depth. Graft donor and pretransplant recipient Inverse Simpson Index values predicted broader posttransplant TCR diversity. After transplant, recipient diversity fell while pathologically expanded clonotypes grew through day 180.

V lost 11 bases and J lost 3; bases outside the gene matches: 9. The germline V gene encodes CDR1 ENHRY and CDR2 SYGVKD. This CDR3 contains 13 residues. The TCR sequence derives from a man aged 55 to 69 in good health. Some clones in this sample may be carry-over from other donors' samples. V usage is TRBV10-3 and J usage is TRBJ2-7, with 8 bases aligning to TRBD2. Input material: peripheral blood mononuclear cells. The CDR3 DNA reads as TGTGCCTCTTGTTTTAGCGGGGACTACGAGCAGTACTTC. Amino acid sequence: CASCFSGDYEQYF.